The 16 T cell receptor beta chains below come from one sample, sequenced in a study of T cells after yellow fever vaccination. One entry per CDR3 protein results from TCRdb running MiXCR on the 5' RACE reads. The sample shows about 170,000 distinct CDR3 sequences, about 11% of them seen only once. Sample: CD8+ T cells sorted from PBMCs, taken 15 days after the yellow fever booster vaccination. These receptors all come from a man younger than 30 who received the YFV17D yellow fever vaccine.

The table lists this clonotype with a few counts. V and J are TRBV12-3 or TRBV12-4 and TRBJ1-3; D is unclear. Trimming took off 3 bases at V and 0 bases at J, with 9 bases between the two ends. This CDR3 has 15 residues. The CDR3 DNA is TGTGCCAGCAGTTTGGACGGGAACTCTGGAAACACCATATATTTT. It specifies CASSLDGNSGNTIYF.

Here the CDR3 reads CASSLTNLYQETQYF. In DNA, the CDR3 is TGTGCCAGCAGTTTAACTAACTTGTACCAAGAGACCCAGTACTTC. The rearrangement links TRBV27 to TRBJ2-5; D unclear. The CDR3 has 15 amino acids. Germline assignment: CDR1 MNHEY and CDR2 SMNVEV (reference sequence). V gave up 2 bases and J gave up 0 bases, with 10 bases separating them.

The genes are TRBV7-6 and TRBJ1-1, with no clear D. Germline V gives CDR1 SGHVS, CDR2 FNYEAQ. CDR3 length: 12 residues. With 8 bases removed from V and 7 bases from J, the gap between germline ends came to 14 bases. Here the CDR3 reads CASLTPGSEAFF. CDR3 DNA: TGTGCCAGCCTAACCCCCGGGAGTGAAGCTTTCTTT.

The chain carries TRBV28 and TRBJ1-2; 9 bases align to TRBD1. There are 16 residues in the CDR3. Trimming removed 4 bases from V and 5 bases from J; junction bases left unmatched: 11. Germline lookup yields CDR1 MDHEN and CDR2 SYDVKM. CDR3 nucleotide sequence: TGTGCCAGCAGTTCCCCGAAACAGGGGGCAATGTATGGCTACACCTTC. Amino acids: CASSSPKQGAMYGYTF.

This clonotype was counted a few times. The chain recombines TRBV14 with TRBJ1-1; no definite D call. Per the germline V gene, CDR1 is SGHDN and CDR2 is FVKESK. The CDR3 extends over 14 amino acids. Trimming removed 4 bases at V and 0 bases at J, with 9 bases between. The CDR3 loop is CASSLVGLNTEAFF. DNA for the CDR3: TGTGCCAGCAGCCTAGTAGGTTTGAACACTGAAGCTTTCTTT.

V gene TRBV2 combines with J gene TRBJ2-3; the D is unclear. The CDR3 has 12 residues. Trimming stripped 7 bases from V and 8 bases from J, with 13 bases between. The germline gives CDR1 SNHLY, CDR2 FYNNEI. Here the CDR3 reads CASTQPQFTQYF. CDR3 coding DNA: TGTGCCAGCACGCAACCCCAGTTTACGCAGTATTTT.

Comments on this clonotype: The junction does not match germline at one end; this may be a read error. The CDR3 DNA is TGTGCCAGCACCACCGGGACTCTTAGCACAGATACGCAGTGTTTT. Protein product: CASTTGTLSTDTQCF. The chain carries TRBV7-9 and TRBJ2-3, with D perhaps matching TRBD2 (6 bases). The CDR3 loop spans 15 amino acids. Germline lookup yields CDR1 SEHNR and CDR2 FQNEAQ (reference sequence).

This chain connects TRBV5-4 to TRBJ2-3, with D perhaps TRBD1 or TRBD2 (5 bases each). Germline loops: CDR1 SGHNT, CDR2 YYREEE (reference sequence). V lost 1 base and J lost 1, with 10 bases in between. This CDR3 region has 15 residues. DNA of the CDR3: TGTGCCAGCAGCTTGAGACTGGGGGGCACAGATACGCAGTATTTT. This gives the protein CASSLRLGGTDTQYF.

V usage is TRBV7-6 and J usage is TRBJ2-2; TRBD2 matches 8 bases. CDR1 and CDR2 (germline): SGHVS, FNYEAQ. This CDR3 has 15 residues. With 3 bases clipped from V and 6 bases from J, the junction kept 6 bases outside the gene matches. The CDR3 coding sequence is TGTGCCAGCAGCTTCGGCGGGGGGAAGGCCGGGGAGCTGTTTTTT. Encoded protein: CASSFGGGKAGELFF.

This clonotype was seen more than once but under ten times. CDR3 protein: CASSYYDRGGEAFF. CDR3 coding DNA: TGTGCCAGCAGTTATTACGATCGCGGTGGTGAAGCTTTCTTT. The chain has TRBV6-5 and TRBJ1-1; D remains unclear. Germline loops: CDR1 MNHEY, CDR2 SVGAGI. Trimming removed 3 bases at V and 7 bases at J, with 15 bases between. This CDR3 has 14 amino acids.

This rearrangement joins TRBV2 to TRBJ1-5; D possibly corresponds to TRBD1 (5 bases). The CDR3 consists of 15 residues. The V and J ends lost 4 bases and 0 bases respectively, with 10 bases between them. Per the germline V gene, CDR1 is SNHLY and CDR2 is FYNNEI. The CDR3: CASSAGHYSNQPQHF. In nucleotides, the CDR3 is TGTGCCAGCAGTGCCGGACACTATAGCAATCAGCCCCAGCATTTT.

This clonotype was observed a few times. This rearrangement joins TRBV6-6 to TRBJ1-4, with D uncertain. Looked up from germline, CDR1 is MNHNY and CDR2 is SVGAGI (reference sequence). This CDR3 has 14 amino acids. V was pared by 0 bases and J by 12 bases, with 14 bases between. This CDR3 reads CASSYSKGRAELFF. The CDR3 DNA is TGTGCCAGCAGTTACTCGAAAGGTCGGGCAGAACTGTTTTTT.

In this sample, this clonotype turned up a few times. The chain recombines TRBV6-6 with TRBJ2-7, with D possibly matching TRBD2 (6 bases). The CDR3 covers 14 residues. Germline-derived CDR1 and CDR2 are MNHNY and SVGAGI (reference sequence). Trimming took off 6 bases at V and 2 bases at J, with 14 bases between the two ends. The CDR3 DNA reads as TGTGCCAGCAGCCGACGGGAGAGGCCCTACGAGCAGTACGTC. This translates into CASSRRERPYEQYV.

V usage is TRBV5-5 and J usage is TRBJ2-6; D remains unclear. Germline loops: CDR1 SGHKS, CDR2 YYEKEE (reference sequence). The CDR3 runs to 19 residues. Trimming took off 0 bases at V and 1 base at J, with 17 bases between the two ends. The chain's CDR3 is CASSLVRVRPLSGANVLTF. The CDR3 bases are TGTGCCAGCAGCTTGGTTCGCGTTCGGCCGTTATCTGGGGCCAACGTCCTGACTTTC. Full variable domain (outside the CDR3, taken from reference TRBV5-5 and TRBJ2-6): DAGVTQSPTHLIKTRGQQVTLRCSPISGHKSVSWYQQVLGQGPQFIFQYYEKEERGRGNFPDRFSARQFPNYSSELNVNALLLGDSALYLCASSLVRVRPLSGANVLTFGAGSRLTVL.

This clonotype has more than one count but fewer than ten. The V and J genes are TRBV11-2 and TRBJ1-3, with D unresolved. The germline gives CDR1 SGHAT, CDR2 FQNNGV. There are 12 residues in the CDR3. Trimming pared 3 bases from V and 8 bases from J, leaving 8 bases between. The CDR3 here is CASSFPRDTIYF. DNA for the CDR3: TGTGCCAGCAGCTTTCCGAGGGACACCATATATTTT.

Here the CDR3 DNA reads TGTGCCAGCAGCTTGGAGGGGGGCCGAGGGTGGTACAATGAGCAGTTCTTC. Its protein product is CASSLEGGRGWYNEQFF. The chain carries TRBV7-9 and TRBJ2-1, with D perhaps being TRBD1 or TRBD2 (6 bases each). V gave up 3 bases and J gave up 4 bases, with 19 bases separating them. Germline CDR1 is SEHNR and CDR2 is FQNEAQ (reference sequence). CDR3 length: 17 residues. Using reference TRBV7-9 and TRBJ2-1 for the parts outside the CDR3, the full variable domain is DTGVSQNPRHKITKRGQNVTFRCDPISEHNRLYWYRQTLGQGPEFLTYFQNEAQLEKSRLLSDRFSAERPKGSFSTLEIQRTEQGDSAMYLCASSLEGGRGWYNEQFFGPGTRLTVL.